Sequencing of this T cell receptor (beta chain) was carried out in a study of identical twins. Whole-study findings and limits: Beta clonotypes that were abundant in cord blood contained fewer insertions, a pattern absent from memory repertoires. Without tracking the same donors, conclusions rested on cross-sectional statistical analysis. Weaker excess twin sharing was observed in beta out-of-frame sequences.

TCRdb fed the 5' RACE reads into MiXCR, producing one record per CDR3 protein. The data show 250,000 to 300,000 distinct CDR3 sequences, about 8.5% seen once. The V gene's germline CDR1 is MNHNS and CDR2 SASEGT. The length of the CDR3 is 21 residues. Trimming left V 2 bases short and J 2 bases short, with 27 bases between. This clonotype was seen ten or more times. The target antigen is unknown. This sample was shared with a second study, whose subject was yellow fever vaccine responses in identical twins. That report notes: Twins' vaccine T cell response reportedly seemed partly convergent, partly personalized.

The receptor was isolated from a woman between 18 and 29 years old in good health. V usage is TRBV6-1 and J usage is TRBJ1-4; D may be TRBD1 (5 bases). The source material was CD8+ T cells sorted from blood. Written as DNA, the CDR3 is TGTGCCAGCAGTGAATCTCGGGTGTCAGGGTCTAGAGTTGGGACTAATGAAAAACTGTTTTTT. This encodes CASSESRVSGSRVGTNEKLFF.